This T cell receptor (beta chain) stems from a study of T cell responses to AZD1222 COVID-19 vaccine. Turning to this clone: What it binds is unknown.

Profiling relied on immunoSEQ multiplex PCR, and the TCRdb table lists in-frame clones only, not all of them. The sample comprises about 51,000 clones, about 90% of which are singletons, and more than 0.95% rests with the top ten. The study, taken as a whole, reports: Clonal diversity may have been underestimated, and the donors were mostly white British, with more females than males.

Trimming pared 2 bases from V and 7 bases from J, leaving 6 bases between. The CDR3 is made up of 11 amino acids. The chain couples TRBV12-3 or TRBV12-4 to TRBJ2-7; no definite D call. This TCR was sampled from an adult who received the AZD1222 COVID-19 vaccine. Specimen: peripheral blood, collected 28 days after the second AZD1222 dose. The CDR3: CASSLLWEQYF. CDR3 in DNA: TGTGCCAGCAGTTTATTATGGGAGCAGTACTTC.